A selection of T cell receptor beta chains follows, all from one sample in a study of blood T cells in healthy people across ages. In TCRdb, the 5' RACE reads were re-called with MiXCR into one record per CDR3 protein. Of hundreds of thousands of distinct CDR3 sequences in the sample, approximately 53% were seen once. Material: blood. Source of these receptors: a man aged 35 to 55 in good health. CDR3s include the opening cysteine and the closing phenylalanine or tryptophan. Each record gives: V gene, J gene, D gene, clone size, CDR3 protein, CDR3 DNA. The D gene is left open where the match is weak. For some rows the clone size is stated as once, few or many, or as a class when expanded; others skip it.

TRBV5-1	TRBJ2-3	TRBD2	.	CASSGTGGSTDTQYF	TGCGCCAGCAGCGGGACCGGGGGGAGCACAGATACGCAGTATTTT
TRBV18	TRBJ2-7	TRBD1	.	CASSPTGQGPNEQYF	TGCGCCAGCTCACCGACGGGACAGGGGCCCAATGAGCAGTACTTC
TRBV20-1	TRBJ2-3	.	.	CSARRNLADTQYF	TGCAGTGCTAGACGTAATTTAGCCGATACGCAGTATTTT
TRBV6-2/TRBV6-3	TRBJ2-7	.	.	CASTQRPGRSYEQYF	TGTGCCAGCACCCAACGGCCGGGGCGGTCCTACGAGCAGTACTTC
TRBV20-1	TRBJ2-7	TRBD1	.	CSASGTGGNLEQYF	TGCAGTGCGTCAGGGACAGGGGGCAATCTCGAGCAGTACTTC
TRBV6-2/TRBV6-3	TRBJ2-1	TRBD2	many	CASRDGTSGYNEQFF	TGTGCCAGCAGAGACGGGACTAGCGGCTACAATGAGCAGTTCTTC
TRBV6-5	TRBJ1-2	.	few	CASRPSGQNNYGYTF	TGTGCCAGCAGACCCTCGGGACAAAATAACTATGGCTACACCTTC
TRBV4-1	TRBJ1-2	.	.	CTSSQENSPNYGYTF	TGCACCAGCAGCCAAGAGAACAGCCCGAACTATGGCTACACCTTC
TRBV28	TRBJ2-4	TRBD1	few	CASRSQGARAKNIQYF	TGTGCCAGCAGATCCCAGGGGGCACGAGCCAAAAACATTCAGTACTTC
TRBV9	TRBJ2-3	.	.	CASSGRDSTDTQYF	TGTGCCAGCAGCGGCCGGGACAGCACAGATACGCAGTATTTT
TRBV27	TRBJ2-7	.	.	CASSQSIRSYEQYF	TGTGCCAGCAGTCAGAGTATTCGCTCCTACGAGCAGTACTTC
TRBV5-1	TRBJ1-2	TRBD1	.	CASSGGQGTYGYTF	TGCGCCAGCAGCGGGGGACAGGGGACCTATGGCTACACCTTC
TRBV7-9	TRBJ2-3	TRBD2	few	CASSLVASGGIGTDTQYF	TGTGCCAGCAGCTTAGTGGCTAGCGGGGGGATTGGCACAGATACGCAGTATTTT
TRBV7-2	TRBJ2-1	TRBD2	.	CASSHKGSPGRNEQFF	TGTGCCAGCAGCCACAAAGGGTCCCCCGGGAGGAATGAGCAGTTCTTC
TRBV9	TRBJ2-6	.	many	CASSVSEPWSYVSNVLTF	TGTGCCAGCAGCGTGTCCGAACCCTGGTCATATGTGTCCAACGTCCTGACTTTC
TRBV28	TRBJ2-5	TRBD2	.	CASSLGTRGQETQYF	TGTGCCAGCAGTTTGGGGACTAGGGGTCAAGAGACCCAGTACTTC
TRBV9	TRBJ2-5	.	.	CASSPRVAGETQYF	TGTGCCAGCAGCCCCCGAGTCGCGGGGGAGACCCAGTACTTC
TRBV25-1	TRBJ1-4	.	.	CASSKQTNEKLFF	TGTGCCAGCAGTAAACAGACAAATGAAAAACTGTTTTTT
TRBV9	TRBJ2-1	TRBD1	few	CASSVGGTGSNEQFF	TGTGCCAGCAGCGTAGGTGGGACAGGGTCAAATGAGCAGTTCTTC
TRBV4-3	TRBJ1-2	.	few	CASSQDVDRDNYGYTF	TGCGCCAGCAGCCAAGACGTTGACCGGGATAACTATGGCTACACCTTC
TRBV20-1	TRBJ2-3	.	.	CSARMGPPSEQYF	TGCAGTGCTAGAATGGGACCGCCAAGTGAGCAGTATTTT
TRBV21-1	TRBJ2-3	.	few	CASGGASDTQYF	TGTGCCAGCGGGGGGGCGTCAGATACGCAGTATTTT
TRBV4-1	TRBJ1-5	TRBD1	.	CASSQSGQVSNQPQHF	TGCGCCAGCAGCCAATCGGGACAGGTTAGCAATCAGCCCCAGCATTTT
TRBV20-1	TRBJ2-3	TRBD1	few	CSAIRQGGPYTDTQYF	TGCAGTGCTATAAGACAGGGTGGCCCTTACACAGATACGCAGTATTTT
TRBV12-3/TRBV12-4	TRBJ2-2	.	many	CASSLRAGGATGELFF	TGTGCCAGCAGTTTAAGGGCTGGAGGGGCCACCGGGGAGCTGTTTTTT
TRBV20-1	TRBJ1-2	.	.	CSARVFGGPANYGYTF	TGCAGTGCTAGAGTTTTTGGAGGTCCCGCTAACTATGGCTACACCTTC
TRBV10-3	TRBJ2-7	.	.	CAISDHGQGDLYEQYF	TGTGCCATCAGTGACCATGGGCAAGGGGACTTATACGAGCAGTACTTC
TRBV7-9	TRBJ1-1	.	.	CASSLDIGEAFF	TGTGCCAGCAGCTTAGATATCGGAGAAGCTTTCTTT
TRBV12-3/TRBV12-4	TRBJ2-5	.	few	CASRPTGQETQYF	TGTGCCAGTCGCCCGACTGGCCAAGAGACCCAGTACTTC
TRBV3-1	TRBJ2-7	.	.	CASSPTGAGEQYF	TGTGCCAGCAGCCCTACGGGGGCGGGCGAGCAGTACTTC
TRBV3-1	TRBJ2-5	TRBD2	.	CASSRRLAGAKETQYF	TGTGCCAGCAGCCGCAGACTAGCGGGAGCAAAAGAGACCCAGTACTTC
TRBV9	TRBJ1-4	.	.	CASSVVGGTTNEKLFF	TGTGCCAGCAGCGTAGTAGGGGGGACGACTAATGAAAAACTGTTTTTT
TRBV12-3/TRBV12-4	TRBJ1-4	.	few	CASSTTSTGRVREKLFF	TGTGCCAGCAGCACGACCTCTACAGGGAGAGTACGGGAAAAACTGTTTTTT
TRBV6-2/TRBV6-3	TRBJ1-1	.	.	CASSYVPGGEGTEAFF	TGTGCCAGCAGTTACGTCCCCGGGGGGGAAGGGACTGAAGCTTTCTTT
TRBV20-1	TRBJ2-7	TRBD1	few	CSARLSAGQVITGSYEQYF	TGCAGTGCGAGGCTTTCCGCGGGACAGGTCATAACGGGCTCCTACGAGCAGTACTTC
TRBV24-1	TRBJ2-5	.	.	CATSQGGQETQYF	TGTGCCACCAGTCAGGGGGGACAAGAGACCCAGTACTTC
TRBV24-1	TRBJ1-1	.	.	CATSDLHRNETDPFNTEAFF	TGTGCCACCAGTGATTTGCATCGGAATGAGACGGATCCTTTCAACACTGAAGCTTTCTTT
TRBV3-1	TRBJ2-1	TRBD1	.	CASSPGQVGDEQFF	TGTGCCAGCAGCCCCGGACAGGTGGGGGATGAGCAGTTCTTC
TRBV5-6	TRBJ2-4	.	.	CASSEELAKNIQYF	TGTGCCAGCAGCGAGGAACTAGCCAAAAACATTCAGTACTTC
TRBV4-2	TRBJ2-7	TRBD2	.	CASSQRTLVTSGRFEQYF	TGTGCCAGCAGCCAACGAACCTTGGTAACTAGCGGGAGGTTCGAGCAGTACTTC
TRBV4-1	TRBJ2-3	TRBD2	once	CASSQDTTLAGVTDTQYF	TGCGCCAGCAGCCAAGACACCACACTAGCGGGAGTAACAGATACGCAGTATTTT
TRBV28	TRBJ1-5	TRBD1	.	CASSPQGQGYGQPQHF	TGTGCCAGCAGTCCCCAGGGACAGGGTTATGGACAGCCCCAGCATTTT
TRBV6-1	TRBJ2-1	TRBD2	.	CASSEASGSYNEQFF	TGTGCCAGCAGTGAAGCTAGCGGGAGCTACAATGAGCAGTTCTTC
TRBV9	TRBJ2-1	.	.	CASSVTGTPAIDEQFF	TGTGCCAGCAGCGTAACAGGTACACCGGCGATAGATGAGCAGTTCTTC
TRBV4-3	TRBJ2-5	TRBD2	.	CASSQEALAGGTEQYF	TGCGCCAGCAGCCAAGAGGCTCTAGCGGGAGGTACTGAGCAGTACTTC
TRBV3-1	TRBJ1-1	.	.	CASSQDTGFALTEAFF	TGTGCCAGCAGCCAAGATACGGGTTTTGCCCTCACTGAAGCTTTCTTT
TRBV20-1	TRBJ2-1	.	few	CSARDGPYNEQFF	TGCAGTGCTAGAGATGGTCCCTACAATGAGCAGTTCTTC
TRBV20-1	TRBJ2-7	TRBD2	.	CSARVLIAGGRDYEQYF	TGCAGTGCTAGAGTCCTCATAGCGGGAGGGCGGGACTACGAGCAGTACTTC
TRBV20-1	TRBJ2-6	TRBD2	.	CSASPGWGGRGANVLTF	TGCAGTGCTTCGCCGGGATGGGGAGGGAGAGGGGCCAACGTCCTGACTTTC
TRBV20-1	TRBJ2-7	.	.	CSAERTTYEQYF	TGCAGTGCTGAGCGGACCACCTACGAGCAGTACTTC
TRBV27	TRBJ2-3	TRBD2	.	CASSFSSGGLDTQYF	TGTGCCAGCAGTTTTAGTAGCGGGGGGTTAGATACGCAGTATTTT
TRBV11-2	TRBJ2-3	TRBD2	.	CASSLVAGNPDTQYF	TGTGCCAGCAGCTTAGTAGCGGGCAATCCAGATACGCAGTATTTT
TRBV3-1	TRBJ2-7	.	.	CASSWDGQWASYEQYF	TGTGCCAGCAGCTGGGACGGCCAGTGGGCTTCCTACGAGCAGTACTTC